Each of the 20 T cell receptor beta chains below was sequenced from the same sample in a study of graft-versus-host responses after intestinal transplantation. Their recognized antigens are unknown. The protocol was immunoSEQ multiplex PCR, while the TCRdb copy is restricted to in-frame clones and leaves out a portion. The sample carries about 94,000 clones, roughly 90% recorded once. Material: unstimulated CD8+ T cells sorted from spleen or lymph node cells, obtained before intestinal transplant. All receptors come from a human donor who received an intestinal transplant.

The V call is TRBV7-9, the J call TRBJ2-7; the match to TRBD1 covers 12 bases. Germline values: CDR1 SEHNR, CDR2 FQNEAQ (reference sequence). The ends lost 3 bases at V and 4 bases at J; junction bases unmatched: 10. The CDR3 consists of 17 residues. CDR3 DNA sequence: TGTGCCAGCAGCTTCGGGTGGGACAGGGGGCTCAAATACGAGCAGTACTTC. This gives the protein CASSFGWDRGLKYEQYF.

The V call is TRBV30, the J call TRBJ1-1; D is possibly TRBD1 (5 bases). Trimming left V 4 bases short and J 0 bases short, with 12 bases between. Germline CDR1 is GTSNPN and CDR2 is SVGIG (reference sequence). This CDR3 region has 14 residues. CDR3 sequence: CAWNPAGLNTEAFF. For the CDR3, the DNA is TGTGCCTGGAATCCGGCAGGGCTGAACACTGAAGCTTTCTTT.

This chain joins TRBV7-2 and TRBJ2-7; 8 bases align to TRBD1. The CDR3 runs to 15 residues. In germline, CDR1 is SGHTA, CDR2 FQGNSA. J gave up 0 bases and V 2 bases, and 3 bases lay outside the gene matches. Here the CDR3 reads CASSLWTGSSYEQYF. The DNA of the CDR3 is TGTGCCAGCAGCTTATGGACAGGGAGCTCCTACGAGCAGTACTTC. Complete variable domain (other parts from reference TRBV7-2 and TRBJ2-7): GAGVSQSPSNKVTEKGKDVELRCDPISGHTALYWYRQSLGQGLEFLIYFQGNSAPDKSGLPSDRFSAERTGGSVSTLTIQRTQQEDSAVYLCASSLWTGSSYEQYFGPGTRLTVT.

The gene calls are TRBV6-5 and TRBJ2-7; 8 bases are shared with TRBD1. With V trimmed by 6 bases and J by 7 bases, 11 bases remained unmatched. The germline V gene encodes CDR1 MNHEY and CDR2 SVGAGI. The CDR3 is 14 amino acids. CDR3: CASSFGTGAGEQYF. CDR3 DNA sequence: TGTGCCAGCAGCTTCGGGACAGGAGCGGGTGAGCAGTACTTC.

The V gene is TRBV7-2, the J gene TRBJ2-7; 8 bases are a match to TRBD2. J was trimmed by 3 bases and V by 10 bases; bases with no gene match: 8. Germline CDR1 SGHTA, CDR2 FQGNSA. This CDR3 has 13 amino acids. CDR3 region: CATGVAGYYEQYF. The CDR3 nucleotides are TGTGCCACCGGAGTAGCGGGATACTACGAGCAGTACTTC. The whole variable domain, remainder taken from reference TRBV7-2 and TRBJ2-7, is GAGVSQSPSNKVTEKGKDVELRCDPISGHTALYWYRQSLGQGLEFLIYFQGNSAPDKSGLPSDRFSAERTGGSVSTLTIQRTQQEDSAVYLCATGVAGYYEQYFGPGTRLTVT.

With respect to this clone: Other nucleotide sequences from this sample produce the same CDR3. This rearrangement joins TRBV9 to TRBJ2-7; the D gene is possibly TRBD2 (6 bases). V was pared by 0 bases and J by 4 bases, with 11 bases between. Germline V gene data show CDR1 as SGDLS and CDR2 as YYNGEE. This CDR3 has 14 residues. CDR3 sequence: CASSVAEGGYEQYF. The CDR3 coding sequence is TGTGCCAGCAGCGTAGCTGAGGGAGGTTACGAGCAGTACTTC. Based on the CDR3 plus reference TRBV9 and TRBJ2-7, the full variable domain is DSGVTQTPKHLITATGQRVTLRCSPRSGDLSVYWYQQSLDQGLQFLIQYYNGEERAKGNILERFSAQQFPDLHSELNLSSLELGDSALYFCASSVAEGGYEQYFGPGTRLTVT.

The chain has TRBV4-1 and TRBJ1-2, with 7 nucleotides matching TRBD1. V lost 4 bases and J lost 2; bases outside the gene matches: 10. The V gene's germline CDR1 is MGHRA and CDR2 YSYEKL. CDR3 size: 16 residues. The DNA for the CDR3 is TGCGCCAGCAGCCGGATCGCGCAGGGGGGCAACTATGGCTACACCTTC. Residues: CASSRIAQGGNYGYTF.

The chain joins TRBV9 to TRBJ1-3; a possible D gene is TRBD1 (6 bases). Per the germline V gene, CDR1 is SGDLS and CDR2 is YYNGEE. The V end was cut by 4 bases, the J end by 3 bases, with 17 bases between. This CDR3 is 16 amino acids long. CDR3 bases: TGTGCCAGCAGCCCGGTGGCCACAGGGTTTGGAAACACCATATATTTT. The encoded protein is CASSPVATGFGNTIYF. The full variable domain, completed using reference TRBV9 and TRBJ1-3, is DSGVTQTPKHLITATGQRVTLRCSPRSGDLSVYWYQQSLDQGLQFLIQYYNGEERAKGNILERFSAQQFPDLHSELNLSSLELGDSALYFCASSPVATGFGNTIYFGEGSWLTVV.

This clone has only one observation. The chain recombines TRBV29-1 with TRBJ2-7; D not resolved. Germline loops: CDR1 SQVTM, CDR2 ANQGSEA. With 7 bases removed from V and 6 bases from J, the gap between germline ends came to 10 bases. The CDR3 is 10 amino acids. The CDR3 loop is CSALGVEQYF. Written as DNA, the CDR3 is TGCAGCGCTTTGGGCGTCGAGCAGTACTTC.

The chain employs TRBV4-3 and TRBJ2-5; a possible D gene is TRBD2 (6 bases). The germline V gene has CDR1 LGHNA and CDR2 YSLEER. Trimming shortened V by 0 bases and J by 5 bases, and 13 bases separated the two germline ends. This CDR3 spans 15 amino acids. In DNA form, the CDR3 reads TGCGCCAGCAGCCAAGATCGGAGGGGTTCGGAGACCCAGTACTTC. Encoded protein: CASSQDRRGSETQYF.

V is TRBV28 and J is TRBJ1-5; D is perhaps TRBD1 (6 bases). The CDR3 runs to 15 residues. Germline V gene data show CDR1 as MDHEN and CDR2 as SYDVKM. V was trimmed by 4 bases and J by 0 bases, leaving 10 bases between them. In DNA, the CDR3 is TGTGCCAGCAGTTCCCGGGACACTAGCAATCAGCCCCAGCATTTT. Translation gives CASSSRDTSNQPQHF.

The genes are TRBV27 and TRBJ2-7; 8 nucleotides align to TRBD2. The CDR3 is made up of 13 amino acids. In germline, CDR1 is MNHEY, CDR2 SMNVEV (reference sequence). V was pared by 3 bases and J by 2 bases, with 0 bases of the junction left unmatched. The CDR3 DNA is TGTGCCAGCAGTTTGACTAGCGCCTACGAGCAGTACTTC. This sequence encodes CASSLTSAYEQYF.

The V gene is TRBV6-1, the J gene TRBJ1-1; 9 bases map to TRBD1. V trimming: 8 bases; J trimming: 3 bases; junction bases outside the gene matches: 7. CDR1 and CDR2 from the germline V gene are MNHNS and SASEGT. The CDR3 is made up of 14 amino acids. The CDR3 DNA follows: TGTGCCAGCTTGAGGACAGGGGCGGACACTGAAGCTTTCTTT. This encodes CASLRTGADTEAFF.

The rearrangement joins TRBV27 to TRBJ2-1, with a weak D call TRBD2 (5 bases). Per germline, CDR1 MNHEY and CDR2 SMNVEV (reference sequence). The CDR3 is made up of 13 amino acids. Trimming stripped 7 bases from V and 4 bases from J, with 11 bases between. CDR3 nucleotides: TGTGCCAGCATGGCGGGTGTATACAATGAGCAGTTCTTC. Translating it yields CASMAGVYNEQFF.

The CDR3 reads CASSSLAGPRTQYF. The CDR3 DNA reads as TGTGCCAGCAGCTCTTTAGCGGGGCCCCGTACCCAGTACTTC. V and J are TRBV7-6 and TRBJ2-5, with TRBD2 matching over 8 bases. This CDR3 region has 14 residues. Germline-derived CDR1 and CDR2 are SGHVS and FNYEAQ. Trimming took 4 bases from V and 8 from J; bases not matched to a gene: 9.

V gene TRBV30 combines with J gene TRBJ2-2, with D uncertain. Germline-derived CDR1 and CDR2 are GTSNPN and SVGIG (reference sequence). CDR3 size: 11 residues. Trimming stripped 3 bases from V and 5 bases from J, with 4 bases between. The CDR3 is CAWSQTGELFF. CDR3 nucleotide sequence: TGTGCCTGGAGCCAAACCGGGGAGCTGTTTTTT.

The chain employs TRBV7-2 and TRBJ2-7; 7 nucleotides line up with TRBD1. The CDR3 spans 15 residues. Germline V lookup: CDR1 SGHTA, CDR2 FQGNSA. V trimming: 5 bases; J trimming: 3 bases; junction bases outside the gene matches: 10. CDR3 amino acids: CASSGGQYNFYEQYF. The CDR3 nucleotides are TGTGCCAGCAGCGGGGGACAGTACAATTTCTACGAGCAGTACTTC. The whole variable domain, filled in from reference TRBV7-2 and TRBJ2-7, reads GAGVSQSPSNKVTEKGKDVELRCDPISGHTALYWYRQSLGQGLEFLIYFQGNSAPDKSGLPSDRFSAERTGGSVSTLTIQRTQQEDSAVYLCASSGGQYNFYEQYFGPGTRLTVT.

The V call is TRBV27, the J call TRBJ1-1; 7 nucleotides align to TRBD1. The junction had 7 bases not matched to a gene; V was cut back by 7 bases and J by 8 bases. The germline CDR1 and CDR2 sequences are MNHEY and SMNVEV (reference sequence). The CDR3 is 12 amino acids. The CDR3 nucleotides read TGTGCCAGCAAGGTACCGGGACAGGAAGCTTTCTTT. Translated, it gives CASKVPGQEAFF.

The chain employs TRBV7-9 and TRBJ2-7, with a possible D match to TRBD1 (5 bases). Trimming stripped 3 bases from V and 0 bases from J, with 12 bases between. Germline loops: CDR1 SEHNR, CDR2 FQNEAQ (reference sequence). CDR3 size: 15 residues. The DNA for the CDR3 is TGTGCCAGCAGCTTGGGGCAGGGAAGCTCCTACGAGCAGTACTTC. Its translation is CASSLGQGSSYEQYF.

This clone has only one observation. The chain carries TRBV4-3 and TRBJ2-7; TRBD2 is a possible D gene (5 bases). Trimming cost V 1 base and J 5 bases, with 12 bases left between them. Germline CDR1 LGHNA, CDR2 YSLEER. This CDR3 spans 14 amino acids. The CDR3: CASSQASGYHEQYF. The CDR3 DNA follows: TGCGCCAGCAGCCAAGCATCGGGATACCACGAGCAGTACTTC.